Presented here are 5 T cell receptor beta chains from one specimen sequenced in a study of cytomegalovirus exposure and HLA in healthy donors. The primer mix had 60 Vbeta and 13 Jbeta primers. The data were produced by immunoSEQ multiplex PCR, yet TCRdb's version contains in-frame clones alone and is incomplete. This table holds 200,000 or so clones, more than 70% found once. The source material was PBMCs. These receptors originate from a boy aged 5-17 years in good health and CMV-seronegative.

This clone was counted only a few times. V is TRBV7-9 and J is TRBJ2-7; unclear D gene. This CDR3 comprises 12 residues. V gave up 1 base and J gave up 5 bases, with 6 bases separating them. The germline gives CDR1 SEHNR, CDR2 FQNEAQ (reference sequence). The CDR3 loop is CASSLDQDEQYF. The CDR3 nucleotides are TGTGCCAGCAGCTTAGATCAGGACGAGCAGTACTTC.

The chain links TRBV15 to TRBJ1-4; D perhaps matches TRBD1 (6 bases). Germline values: CDR1 LNHNV, CDR2 YYDKDF (reference sequence). V lost 1 base and J 6 bases, leaving 15 bases between the germline ends. The CDR3 sequence is 16 residues long. CDR3 residues: CATSRARDRQDEKLFF. As DNA, the CDR3 is TGTGCCACCAGCAGAGCGAGGGATCGACAGGATGAAAAACTGTTTTTT.

V is TRBV11-2 and J is TRBJ1-6; 9 bases line up with TRBD1. This CDR3 has 14 amino acids. CDR1 and CDR2 (germline): SGHAT, FQNNGV. Trimming at V came to 5 bases and at J to 9 bases, leaving 5 bases not matched to a gene. The CDR3 reads CASSTRQGGSPLHF. The CDR3 coding sequence is TGTGCCAGCAGCACCAGACAGGGGGGTTCACCCCTCCACTTT.

The chain couples TRBV7-9 to TRBJ1-6; 7 bases line up with TRBD1. V lost 6 bases to trimming and J lost 9 bases; unmatched junction nucleotides: 2. The CDR3 has 12 amino acids. Germline-derived CDR1 and CDR2 are SEHNR and FQNEAQ (reference sequence). CDR3 in DNA: TGTGCCAGCAGTCGGACAGGTTCACCCCTCCACTTT. Its protein product is CASSRTGSPLHF.

This chain uses TRBV5-1 with TRBJ2-1; no clear D. With 4 bases removed from V and 8 bases from J, the gap between germline ends came to 13 bases. Germline CDR1 and CDR2: SGHRS and YFSETQ. The CDR3 extends over 13 amino acids. The CDR3 protein is CASSLGKLYEQFF. In nucleotides, the CDR3 is TGCGCCAGCAGCCTTGGTAAGCTTTATGAGCAGTTCTTC.